This TCR beta chain was sequenced during a study of T cells after yellow fever vaccination. TCRdb used MiXCR to reprocess the 5' RACE reads, holding one entry per CDR3 protein. The data contain a few hundred thousand distinct CDR3 sequences, about a sixth of them singletons. Study-wide results and caveats: Abundant bulk-population clonotypes could contaminate the FACS-sorted repertoires. Across the CD4 and CD8 compartments, a small share of clonotypes was present in both.

This CDR3 spans 14 amino acids. Germline V gene sequence: CDR1 LGHNA, CDR2 YNFKEQ. Trimming removed 7 bases at V and 2 bases at J, with 12 bases between. Points on this clonotype: Its antigen is currently unknown.

The rearrangement joins TRBV4-2 to TRBJ1-5; a possible D gene is TRBD1 (5 bases). The source of this sequence is a young man who received the YFV17D yellow fever vaccine. Sample: PBMCs, taken 4 to 6 days after the first yellow fever vaccination. The CDR3 sequence: CASNRGGGNQPQHF. The CDR3 DNA is TGTGCCAGCAATCGTGGGGGAGGCAATCAGCCCCAGCATTTT.